The following is a T cell receptor (beta chain) sequence with its context. Antigen unknown. CDR3 length: 17 amino acids. Trimming at V came to 4 bases and at J to 2 bases, leaving 5 bases not matched to a gene. CDR1 and CDR2 from the germline V gene are KGHSH and LQKENI. In the PCR, 60 Vbeta and 13 Jbeta primers were used. Using immunoSEQ multiplex PCR, the repertoire was profiled, and TCRdb retains in-frame clones only, with some absent. The repertoire has 150,000 to 200,000 clones, 80% of them found once; the top ten carry 9% to 10%. The data were taken from a study of cytomegalovirus exposure and HLA in healthy donors. The wider study: Ancestry clustering placed 81% of over 300 genotyped donors in the Caucasian-associated cluster.

General study points: Most sequenced TCRs were rare (though some public TCRs occurred in many donors).

J is TRBJ2-6 and V is TRBV18, with 10 bases lining up with TRBD1. The sample taken for sequencing was PBMCs. The TCR originated in a man between 18 and 35 years old in good health and CMV-seropositive. CDR3 sequence (DNA): TGTGCCAGCTCACGGGACAGGGGTCTAACTGGGGCCAACGTCCTGACTTTC. As protein: CASSRDRGLTGANVLTF.